These T cell receptor beta chains were read from a single sample in a study of PD-L1 blockade in urothelial cancer. Sequenced by immunoSEQ multiplex PCR; TCRdb stores in-frame clones only, minus some. The sample holds tens of thousands of clones, 90% seen once. This specimen was PBMCs, taken around atezolizumab (anti-PD-L1) treatment. These receptors originate from a man aged 55 to 70 with urothelial cancer. Both conserved end residues are part of each CDR3. Fields, in order: J gene, D gene, clone size, V gene, CDR3 protein, CDR3 DNA. The D gene is left open where the match is weak. The listing skips clone size in some rows; elsewhere it reads once, few, many or a size class.

TRBJ2-5 | - | once | TRBV25-1 | CASSLTGPRVETQYF | TGTGCCAGCAGTCTCACAGGGCCCCGCGTGGAGACCCAGTACTTC
TRBJ2-3 | TRBD1 | - | TRBV6-1 | CASSDRPGQGIDTQYF | TGTGCCAGCAGTGATCGACCGGGACAGGGCATAGATACGCAGTATTTT
TRBJ2-5 | TRBD1 | - | TRBV7-3 | CASSPGQGETQYF | TGTGCCAGCAGCCCGGGACAGGGGGAGACCCAGTACTTC
TRBJ1-2 | TRBD1 | few | TRBV4-1 | CASSIDRGTYGYTF | TGCGCCAGCAGCATCGACAGGGGAACCTATGGCTACACCTTC
TRBJ2-5 | TRBD2 | - | TRBV5-1 | CASSLQAGAQETQYF | TGCGCCAGCAGCTTACAAGCGGGGGCTCAAGAGACCCAGTACTTC
TRBJ2-3 | TRBD2 | - | TRBV7-2 | CASSPRLAGVGDTQYF | TGTGCCAGCAGCCCACGACTAGCGGGAGTTGGGGATACGCAGTATTTT
TRBJ1-5 | - | - | TRBV28 | CASIAGTYSNQPQHF | TGTGCCAGCATAGCGGGAACCTATAGCAATCAGCCCCAGCATTTT
TRBJ2-1 | - | - | TRBV11-3 | CASSLNPGVGDEQFF | TGTGCCAGCAGCTTAAACCCAGGGGTCGGCGATGAGCAGTTCTTC
TRBJ1-5 | TRBD1 | few | TRBV19 | CASTMGQGNQPQHF | TGTGCCAGTACCATGGGACAGGGCAATCAGCCCCAGCATTTT
TRBJ2-7 | - | - | TRBV4-3 | CASSQDWGEIRGQYF | TGCGCCAGCAGCCAAGACTGGGGGGAGATACGAGGGCAGTACTTC
TRBJ1-1 | - | - | TRBV15 | CATSRGEDTEAFF | TGTGCCACCAGCAGGGGAGAGGACACTGAAGCTTTCTTT
TRBJ1-1 | - | - | TRBV19 | CASTKHGTPNTEAFF | TGTGCCAGTACGAAACACGGGACACCGAACACTGAAGCTTTCTTT
TRBJ2-3 | TRBD2 | - | TRBV10-1 | CARRSGGATDTQYF | TGCGCCAGACGTAGCGGGGGGGCGACAGATACGCAGTATTTT
TRBJ2-3 | - | - | TRBV5-8 | CASSPGHSTDTQYF | TGTGCCAGCAGCCCGGGACACTCCACAGATACGCAGTATTTT
TRBJ2-7 | - | - | TRBV28 | CASGPGAGYEQYF | TGTGCCAGCGGCCCCGGAGCCGGCTACGAGCAGTACTTC
TRBJ1-5 | - | - | TRBV30 | CAWSVTGFDQPQHF | TGTGCCTGGAGTGTAACGGGATTCGATCAGCCCCAGCATTTT
TRBJ2-6 | TRBD1 | - | TRBV2 | CASRREGAFGANVLTF | TGTGCCAGCAGGAGAGAGGGGGCATTTGGGGCCAACGTCCTGACTTTC
TRBJ1-2 | - | - | TRBV18 | CASSPQDTNYGYTF | TGTGCCAGCTCACCCCAAGACACCAACTATGGCTACACCTTC
TRBJ2-6 | - | - | TRBV7-9 | CASSLAWHLTF | TGTGCCAGCAGCTTAGCCTGGCATCTGACTTTC
TRBJ2-3 | TRBD2 | - | TRBV5-1 | CASSFSGSEDTQYF | TGCGCCAGCAGCTTCAGCGGGAGCGAGGATACGCAGTATTTT
TRBJ2-4 | - | - | TRBV5-1 | CASSLFGGGIQYF | TGCGCCAGCAGCTTGTTCGGCGGCGGCATTCAGTACTTC
TRBJ1-2 | TRBD1 | - | TRBV4-1 | CASSQGTGGPYGYTF | TGCGCCAGCAGCCAAGGGACAGGGGGTCCCTATGGCTACACCTTC
TRBJ2-6 | TRBD2 | - | TRBV5-1 | CASSLAGGRKMGANVLTF | TGCGCCAGCAGCTTGGCGGGAGGAAGAAAAATGGGGGCCAACGTCCTGACTTTC
TRBJ2-5 | TRBD1 | - | TRBV7-3 | CASSWTGGSSETQYF | TGTGCCAGCAGCTGGACAGGGGGCTCGTCGGAGACCCAGTACTTC
TRBJ1-1 | - | - | TRBV2 | CASRGGQGSPEAFF | TGTGCCAGCCGGGGTGGGCAGGGGAGTCCTGAAGCTTTCTTT
TRBJ2-7 | - | - | TRBV7-3 | CASSDGSEQYF | TGTGCCAGCAGCGACGGGAGCGAGCAGTACTTC
TRBJ2-5 | TRBD2 | - | TRBV19 | CASSMDNAGGPRETQYF | TGTGCCAGTAGTATGGATAATGCGGGGGGGCCTCGAGAGACCCAGTACTTC
TRBJ1-4 | TRBD1 | medium-sized | TRBV10-1 | CASSHNRQGRYEKLFF | TGCGCCAGCAGCCACAACCGACAGGGCAGGTATGAAAAACTGTTTTTT
TRBJ2-1 | - | - | TRBV7-2 | CASSLDLADEQFF | TGTGCCAGCAGCTTAGACCTAGCCGATGAGCAGTTCTTC
TRBJ1-4 | TRBD1 | - | TRBV7-9 | CASSHGTAYNEKLFF | TGTGCCAGCAGCCACGGGACAGCCTATAATGAAAAACTGTTTTTT
TRBJ2-1 | TRBD2 | - | TRBV11-2 | CASSRGGLYNEQFF | TGTGCCAGCAGCCGGGGGGGCCTTTACAATGAGCAGTTCTTC
TRBJ2-7 | TRBD2 | - | TRBV4-3 | CASSRGLAGGSYEQYF | TGCGCCAGCAGCCGTGGACTAGCGGGAGGATCTTACGAGCAGTACTTC
TRBJ2-1 | TRBD2 | - | TRBV4-2 | CASSPRRGGSGSNYNEQFF | TGTGCCAGCAGCCCCCGGAGGGGGGGTAGCGGGAGTAACTACAATGAGCAGTTCTTC
TRBJ2-7 | - | - | TRBV6-5 | CASSYSVQGSYEQYF | TGTGCCAGCAGTTACTCGGTCCAGGGCTCCTACGAGCAGTACTTC
TRBJ2-3 | - | - | TRBV7-8 | CASSPSTSVGYF | TGTGCCAGCAGCCCCTCGACTAGTGTTGGGTATTTT
TRBJ1-1 | TRBD1 | - | TRBV27 | CASSLSGTGSWAFF | TGTGCCAGCAGTTTGTCCGGGACAGGGAGTTGGGCTTTCTTT
TRBJ2-7 | TRBD2 | - | TRBV4-2 | CASSEGTGGDYEQYF | TGTGCCAGCAGCGAAGGGACGGGAGGGGACTACGAGCAGTACTTC
TRBJ1-2 | - | - | TRBV29-1 | CSVEGGGDGYTF | TGCAGCGTTGAAGGTGGGGGGGATGGCTACACCTTC
TRBJ1-2 | TRBD1 | - | TRBV4-1 | CASSQNRGRDYGYTF | TGCGCCAGCAGCCAGAACAGGGGGCGGGACTATGGCTACACCTTC
TRBJ2-3 | - | - | TRBV30 | CAWGQGGPDTQYF | TGTGCCTGGGGTCAAGGGGGTCCAGATACGCAGTATTTT
TRBJ2-3 | - | once | TRBV28 | CASSPPRGTSTDTQYF | TGTGCCAGCAGTCCCCCGCGAGGGACTAGCACAGATACGCAGTATTTT
TRBJ1-2 | - | few | TRBV7-2 | CASRSGRNYGYTF | TGTGCCAGCAGGTCAGGGCGGAACTATGGCTACACCTTC
TRBJ2-1 | TRBD2 | once | TRBV13 | CASSLELAGGTINEQFF | TGTGCCAGCAGCTTAGAACTAGCGGGAGGGACAATCAATGAGCAGTTCTTC
TRBJ1-5 | - | - | TRBV7-3 | CASSQQVVDNQPQHF | TGTGCCAGCAGCCAACAGGTTGTCGACAATCAGCCCCAGCATTTT
TRBJ2-3 | TRBD2 | - | TRBV5-1 | CASSLGGTSRTDTQYF | TGCGCCAGCAGCTTGGGGGGGACTAGCCGCACAGATACGCAGTATTTT
TRBJ1-1 | - | - | TRBV21-1 | CASSKGPQGANMNTEAFF | TGTGCCAGCAGCAAAGGTCCGCAGGGGGCGAATATGAACACTGAAGCTTTCTTT
TRBJ2-5 | - | - | TRBV6-1 | CASSASRLVQGEETQYF | TGTGCCAGCAGTGCATCCCGGTTGGTTCAGGGTGAGGAGACCCAGTACTTC
TRBJ2-7 | - | - | TRBV5-1 | CASSLGQGSSYEQYF | TGCGCCAGCAGCTTGGGCCAGGGGTCCTCCTACGAGCAGTACTTC
TRBJ2-1 | TRBD2 | few | TRBV5-1 | CASSLVGLANEQFF | TGCGCCAGCAGCTTGGTGGGACTAGCCAATGAGCAGTTCTTC